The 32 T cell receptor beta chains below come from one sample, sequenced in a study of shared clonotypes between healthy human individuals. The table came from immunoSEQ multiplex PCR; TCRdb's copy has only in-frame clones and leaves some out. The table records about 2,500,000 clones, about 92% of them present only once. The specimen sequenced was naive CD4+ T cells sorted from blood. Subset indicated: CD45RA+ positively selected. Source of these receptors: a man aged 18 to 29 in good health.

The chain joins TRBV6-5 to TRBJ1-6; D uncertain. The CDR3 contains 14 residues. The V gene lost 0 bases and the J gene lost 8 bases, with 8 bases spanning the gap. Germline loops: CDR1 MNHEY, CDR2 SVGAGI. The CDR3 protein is CASSYSTSYSPLHF. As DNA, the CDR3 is TGTGCCAGCAGTTACTCGACCTCGTATTCACCCCTCCACTTT.

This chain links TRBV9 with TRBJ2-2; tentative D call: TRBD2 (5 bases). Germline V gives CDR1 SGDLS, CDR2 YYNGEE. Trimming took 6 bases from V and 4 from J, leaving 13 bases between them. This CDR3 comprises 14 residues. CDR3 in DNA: TGTGCCAGCACTGAACTAGTTTCCACCGGGGAGCTGTTTTTT. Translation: CASTELVSTGELFF. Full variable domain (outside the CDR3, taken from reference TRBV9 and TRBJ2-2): DSGVTQTPKHLITATGQRVTLRCSPRSGDLSVYWYQQSLDQGLQFLIQYYNGEERAKGNILERFSAQQFPDLHSELNLSSLELGDSALYFCASTELVSTGELFFGEGSRLTVL.

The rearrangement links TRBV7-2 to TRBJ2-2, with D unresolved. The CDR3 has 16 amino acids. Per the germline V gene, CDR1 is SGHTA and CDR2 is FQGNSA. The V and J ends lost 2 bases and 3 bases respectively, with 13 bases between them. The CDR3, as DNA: TGTGCCAGCAGCTTAAAGACACTGTGGGACACCGGGGAGCTGTTTTTT. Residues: CASSLKTLWDTGELFF.

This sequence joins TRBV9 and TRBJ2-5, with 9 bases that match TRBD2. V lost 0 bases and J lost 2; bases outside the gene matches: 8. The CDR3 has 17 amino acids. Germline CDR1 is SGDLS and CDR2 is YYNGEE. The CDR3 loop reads CASSVGRRAGGQETQYF. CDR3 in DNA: TGTGCCAGCAGCGTAGGCCGTAGGGCGGGGGGGCAAGAGACCCAGTACTTC.

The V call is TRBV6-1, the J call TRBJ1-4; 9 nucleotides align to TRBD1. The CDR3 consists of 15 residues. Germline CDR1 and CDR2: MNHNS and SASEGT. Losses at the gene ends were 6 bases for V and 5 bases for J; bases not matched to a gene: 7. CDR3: CASSGLGQGNEKLFF. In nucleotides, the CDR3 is TGTGCCAGCAGCGGGTTAGGACAGGGGAATGAAAAACTGTTTTTT.

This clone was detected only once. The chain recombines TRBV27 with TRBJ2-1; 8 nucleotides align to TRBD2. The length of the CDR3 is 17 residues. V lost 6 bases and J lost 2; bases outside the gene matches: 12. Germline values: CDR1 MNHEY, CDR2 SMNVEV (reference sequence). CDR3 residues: CASRPSGGTLTYNEQFF. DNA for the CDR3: TGTGCCAGCAGGCCATCGGGGGGGACCCTCACCTACAATGAGCAGTTCTTC.

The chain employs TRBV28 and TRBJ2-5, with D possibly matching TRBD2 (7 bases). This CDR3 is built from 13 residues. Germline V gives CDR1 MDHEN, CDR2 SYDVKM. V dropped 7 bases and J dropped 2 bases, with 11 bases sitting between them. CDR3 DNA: TGTGCCAGCAAGAAGGGGGGGCAAGAGACCCAGTACTTC. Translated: CASKKGGQETQYF.

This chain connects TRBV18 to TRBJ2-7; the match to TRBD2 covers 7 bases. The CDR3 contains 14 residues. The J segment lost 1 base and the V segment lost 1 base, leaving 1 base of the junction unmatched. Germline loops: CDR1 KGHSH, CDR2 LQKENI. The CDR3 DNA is TGTGCCAGCTCACCACAGCGGGGTTCCTACGAGCAGTACTTC. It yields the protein CASSPQRGSYEQYF.

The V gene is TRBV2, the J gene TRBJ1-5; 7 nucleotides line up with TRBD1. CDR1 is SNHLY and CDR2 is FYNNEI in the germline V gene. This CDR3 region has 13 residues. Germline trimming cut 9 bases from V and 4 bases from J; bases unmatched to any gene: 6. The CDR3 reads CASRGQTNQPQHF. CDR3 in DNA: TGTGCCAGTAGGGGACAGACTAATCAGCCCCAGCATTTT.

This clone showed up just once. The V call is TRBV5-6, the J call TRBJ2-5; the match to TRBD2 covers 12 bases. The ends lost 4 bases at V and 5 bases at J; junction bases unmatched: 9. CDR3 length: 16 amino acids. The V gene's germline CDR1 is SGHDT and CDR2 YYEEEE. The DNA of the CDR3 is TGTGCCAGCAGCCCCCCTAGCGGGGGGGCTATGGAGACCCAGTACTTC. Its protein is CASSPPSGGAMETQYF.

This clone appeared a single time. The CDR3 DNA follows: TGTGCCAGCAGTTTGGACAAGGACAACGTCCTGACTTTC. This gives the protein CASSLDKDNVLTF. V and J are TRBV27 and TRBJ2-6; D possibly corresponds to TRBD1 (5 bases). The CDR3 runs 13 residues. Germline V gene data show CDR1 as MNHEY and CDR2 as SMNVEV (reference sequence). The germline V and J ends were trimmed by 3 bases and 9 bases, with 9 bases remaining between them.

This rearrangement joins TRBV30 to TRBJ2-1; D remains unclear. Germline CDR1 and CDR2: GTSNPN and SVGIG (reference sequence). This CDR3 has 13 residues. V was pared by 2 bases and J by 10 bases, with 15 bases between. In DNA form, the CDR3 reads TGTGCCTGGAGTACGACCGTAAAACTCGAGCAGTTCTTC. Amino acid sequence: CAWSTTVKLEQFF.

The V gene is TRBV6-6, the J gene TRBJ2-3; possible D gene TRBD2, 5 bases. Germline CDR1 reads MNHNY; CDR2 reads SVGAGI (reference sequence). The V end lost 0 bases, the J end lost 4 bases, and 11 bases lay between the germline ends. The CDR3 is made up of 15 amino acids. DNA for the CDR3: TGTGCCAGCAGTTACTCGTCTAGCCCCCCAGATACGCAGTATTTT. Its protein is CASSYSSSPPDTQYF.

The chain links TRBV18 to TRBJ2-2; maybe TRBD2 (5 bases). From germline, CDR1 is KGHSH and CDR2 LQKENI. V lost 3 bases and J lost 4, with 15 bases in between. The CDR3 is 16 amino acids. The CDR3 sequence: CASSPLRREGTGELFF. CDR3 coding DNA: TGTGCCAGCTCACCGTTAAGACGGGAAGGCACCGGGGAGCTGTTTTTT.

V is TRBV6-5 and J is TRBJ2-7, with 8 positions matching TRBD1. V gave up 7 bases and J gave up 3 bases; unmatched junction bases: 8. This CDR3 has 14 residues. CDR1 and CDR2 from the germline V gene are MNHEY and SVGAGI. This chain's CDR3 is CASTRGQGFYEQYF. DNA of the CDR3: TGTGCCAGCACCAGAGGACAGGGCTTCTACGAGCAGTACTTC.

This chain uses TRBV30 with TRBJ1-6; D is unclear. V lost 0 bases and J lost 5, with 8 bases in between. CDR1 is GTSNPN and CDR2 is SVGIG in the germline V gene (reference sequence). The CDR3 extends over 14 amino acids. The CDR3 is CAWSVRENNSPLHF. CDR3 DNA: TGTGCCTGGAGTGTCCGAGAAAATAATTCACCCCTCCACTTT.

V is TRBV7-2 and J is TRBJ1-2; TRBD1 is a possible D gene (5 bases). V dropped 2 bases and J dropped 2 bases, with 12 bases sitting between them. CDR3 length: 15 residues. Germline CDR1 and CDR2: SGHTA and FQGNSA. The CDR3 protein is CASSLQGSPNYGYTF. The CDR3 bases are TGTGCCAGCAGCTTACAGGGCTCGCCGAACTATGGCTACACCTTC. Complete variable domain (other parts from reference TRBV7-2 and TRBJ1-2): GAGVSQSPSNKVTEKGKDVELRCDPISGHTALYWYRQSLGQGLEFLIYFQGNSAPDKSGLPSDRFSAERTGGSVSTLTIQRTQQEDSAVYLCASSLQGSPNYGYTFGSGTRLTVV.

The CDR3 DNA reads as TGTGCCAGCAGTGTCCGGGACCATCAGTACTTC. This translates into CASSVRDHQYF. The chain links TRBV6-1 to TRBJ2-5; D assignment may be TRBD1 or TRBD2 (5 bases each). The germline CDR1 and CDR2 sequences are MNHNS and SASEGT. CDR3 length equals 11 residues. V was cut by 4 bases and J by 11 bases, with 11 bases left in between.

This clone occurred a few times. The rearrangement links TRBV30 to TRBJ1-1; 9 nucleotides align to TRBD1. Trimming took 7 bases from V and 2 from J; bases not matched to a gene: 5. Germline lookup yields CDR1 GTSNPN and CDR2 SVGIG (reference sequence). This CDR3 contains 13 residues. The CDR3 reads CASDRGGNTEAFF. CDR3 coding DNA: TGTGCCTCGGACAGGGGAGGTAACACTGAAGCTTTCTTT.

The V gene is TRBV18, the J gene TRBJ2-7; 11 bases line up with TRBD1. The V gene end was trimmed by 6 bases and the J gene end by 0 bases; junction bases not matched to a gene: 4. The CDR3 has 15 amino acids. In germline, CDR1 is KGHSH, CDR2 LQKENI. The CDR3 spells CASSQDRGPSYEQYF. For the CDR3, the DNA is TGTGCCAGCTCTCAGGACAGGGGGCCCTCCTACGAGCAGTACTTC.

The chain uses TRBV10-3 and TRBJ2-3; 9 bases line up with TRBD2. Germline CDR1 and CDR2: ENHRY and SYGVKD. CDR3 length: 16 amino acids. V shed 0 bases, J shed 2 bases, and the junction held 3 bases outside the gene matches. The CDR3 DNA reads TGTGCCATCAGTGAGTCGGCTAGCGGGATCACAGATACGCAGTATTTT. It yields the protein CAISESASGITDTQYF.

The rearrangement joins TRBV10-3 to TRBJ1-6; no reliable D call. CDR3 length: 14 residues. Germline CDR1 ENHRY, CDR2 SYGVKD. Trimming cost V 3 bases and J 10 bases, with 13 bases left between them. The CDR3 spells CAISDGPRISPLHF. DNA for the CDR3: TGTGCCATCAGTGATGGCCCAAGGATATCACCCCTCCACTTT.

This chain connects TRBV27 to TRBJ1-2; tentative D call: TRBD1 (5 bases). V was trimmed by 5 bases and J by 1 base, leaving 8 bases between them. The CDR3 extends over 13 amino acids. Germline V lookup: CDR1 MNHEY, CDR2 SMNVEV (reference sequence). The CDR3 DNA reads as TGTGCCAGCAGTCAACAGGATAACTATGGCTACACCTTC. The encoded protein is CASSQQDNYGYTF.

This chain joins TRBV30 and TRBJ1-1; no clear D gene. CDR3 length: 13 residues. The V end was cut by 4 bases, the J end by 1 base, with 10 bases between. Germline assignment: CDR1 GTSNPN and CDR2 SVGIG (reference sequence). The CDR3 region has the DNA TGTGCCTGGACCGGCAATACGAACACTGAAGCTTTCTTT. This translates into CAWTGNTNTEAFF.

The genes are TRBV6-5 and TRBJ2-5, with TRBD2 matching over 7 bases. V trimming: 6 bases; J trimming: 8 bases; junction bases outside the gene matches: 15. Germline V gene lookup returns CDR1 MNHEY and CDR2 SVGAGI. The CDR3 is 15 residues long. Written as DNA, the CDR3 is TGTGCCAGCAGGAGGACGTCTAGCGGCGGTTTCACCCAGTACTTC. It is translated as CASRRTSSGGFTQYF.

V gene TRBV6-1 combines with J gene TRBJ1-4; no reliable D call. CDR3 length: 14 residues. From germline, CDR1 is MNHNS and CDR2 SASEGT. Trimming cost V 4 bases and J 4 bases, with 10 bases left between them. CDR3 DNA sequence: TGTGCCAGCAGTGTAGACGGTATTAATGAAAAACTGTTTTTT. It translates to CASSVDGINEKLFF.

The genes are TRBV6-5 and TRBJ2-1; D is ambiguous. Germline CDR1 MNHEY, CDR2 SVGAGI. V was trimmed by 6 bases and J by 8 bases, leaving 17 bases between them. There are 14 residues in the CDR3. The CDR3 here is CASRRHRKVDEQFF. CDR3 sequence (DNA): TGTGCCAGCAGGAGACATAGGAAGGTGGATGAGCAGTTCTTC.

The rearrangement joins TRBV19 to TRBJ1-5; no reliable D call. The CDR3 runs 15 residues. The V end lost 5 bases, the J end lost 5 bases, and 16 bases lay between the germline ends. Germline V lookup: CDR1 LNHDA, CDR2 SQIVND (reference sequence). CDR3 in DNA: TGTGCCAGTAGTCCCACCCAGCAGCCCCATCAGCCCCAGCATTTT. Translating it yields CASSPTQQPHQPQHF.

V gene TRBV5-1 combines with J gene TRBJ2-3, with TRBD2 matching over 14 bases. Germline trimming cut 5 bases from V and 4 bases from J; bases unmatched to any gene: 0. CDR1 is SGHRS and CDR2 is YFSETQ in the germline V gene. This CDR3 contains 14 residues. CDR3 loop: CASRGLAGADTQYF. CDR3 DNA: TGCGCCAGCAGGGGACTAGCGGGGGCAGATACGCAGTATTTT.

CDR3 region: CASSPRSSYNSPLHF. The CDR3 bases are TGTGCCAGCAGTCCAAGGAGCTCCTATAATTCACCCCTCCACTTT. V gene TRBV11-1 combines with J gene TRBJ1-6; D call uncertain. Germline V gene lookup returns CDR1 SGHAT and CDR2 FQDESV (reference sequence). The CDR3 runs to 15 residues. Between the trimmed V and J ends, which lost 6 bases and 0 bases, there was a span of 9 bases.

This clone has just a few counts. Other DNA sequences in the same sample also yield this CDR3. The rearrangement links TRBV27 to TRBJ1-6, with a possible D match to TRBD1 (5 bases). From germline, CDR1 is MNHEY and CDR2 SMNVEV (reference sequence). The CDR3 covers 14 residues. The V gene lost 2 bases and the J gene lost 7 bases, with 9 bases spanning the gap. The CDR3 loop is CASSLLRGNSPLHF. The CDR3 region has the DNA TGTGCCAGCAGTTTACTAAGGGGCAATTCACCCCTCCACTTT.

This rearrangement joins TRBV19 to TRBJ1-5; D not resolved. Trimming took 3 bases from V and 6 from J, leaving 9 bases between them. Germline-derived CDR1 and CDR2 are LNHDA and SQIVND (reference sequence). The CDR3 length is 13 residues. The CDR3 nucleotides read TGTGCCAGTAGTATCTCGACACCTCAGCCCCAGCATTTT. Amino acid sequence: CASSISTPQPQHF.